The 23 T cell receptor beta chains in this list originate from one sample, sequenced in a study of blood T cell repertoires in COVID-19. Repertoires were generated with immunoSEQ multiplex PCR, while TCRdb's copy carries only in-frame clones and drops some. The data contain a few hundred thousand clones, over 75% of them singletons. The sequenced sample consisted of PBMCs or T cells enriched from blood (not recorded which). All receptors come from a woman younger than 45 who had recovered from COVID-19.

CDR3 loop: CASSLGRQETQYF. The CDR3 bases are TGTGCCAGCAGCTTGGGCAGACAAGAGACCCAGTACTTC. The genes are TRBV7-3 and TRBJ2-5, with D uncertain. The CDR3 totals 13 residues. Germline V gene sequence: CDR1 SGHTA, CDR2 FQGTGA. The V gene lost 3 bases and the J gene lost 2 bases, with 7 bases spanning the gap.

The V call is TRBV9, the J call TRBJ2-3, with 11 nucleotides matching TRBD2. The germline CDR1 and CDR2 sequences are SGDLS and YYNGEE. The CDR3 consists of 16 residues. V gave up 3 bases and J gave up 0 bases; unmatched junction bases: 3. DNA for the CDR3: TGTGCCAGCAGCGCTAGACTAGCGGGGAGCACAGATACGCAGTATTTT. Protein product: CASSARLAGSTDTQYF.

For the CDR3, the DNA is TGTGCCAGCAGCGTAGACCTAGCGGGGGCCTCCTACAATGAGCAGTTCTTC. It specifies CASSVDLAGASYNEQFF. The chain recombines TRBV9 with TRBJ2-1; 10 bases line up with TRBD2. The V gene end was trimmed by 0 bases and the J gene end by 0 bases; junction bases not matched to a gene: 3. The CDR3 is made up of 17 amino acids. Germline values: CDR1 SGDLS, CDR2 YYNGEE.

The V and J genes are TRBV9 and TRBJ2-7; 9 bases line up with TRBD1. V lost 4 bases to trimming and J lost 1 base; unmatched junction nucleotides: 3. Per germline, CDR1 SGDLS and CDR2 YYNGEE. This CDR3 has 14 residues. CDR3 sequence reads: CASSTGQGSYEQYF. CDR3 bases: TGTGCCAGCAGCACGGGACAGGGTTCCTACGAGCAGTACTTC.

This clone was detected ten times or more. The V gene is TRBV5-1, the J gene TRBJ1-5, with D maybe TRBD1 (6 bases). This CDR3 has 14 amino acids. Trimming took 0 bases from V and 7 from J, leaving 11 bases between them. From germline, CDR1 is SGHRS and CDR2 YFSETQ. CDR3 protein: CASSLEGERQPQHF. CDR3 in DNA: TGCGCCAGCAGCTTGGAGGGGGAAAGGCAGCCCCAGCATTTT.

This chain joins TRBV25-1 and TRBJ2-7, with D tentatively TRBD1 (5 bases). Germline values: CDR1 MGHDK, CDR2 SYGVNS. The CDR3 loop spans 13 amino acids. V lost 3 bases to trimming and J lost 5 bases, with 11 bases between them. CDR3 protein: CASSEDVTDEQYF. CDR3 in DNA: TGTGCCAGCAGTGAGGATGTGACAGACGAGCAGTACTTC.

The chain carries TRBV7-2 and TRBJ1-5; TRBD1 aligns across 8 bases. This CDR3 spans 15 amino acids. V was pared by 1 base and J by 4 bases, with 3 bases of the junction left unmatched. Germline values: CDR1 SGHTA, CDR2 FQGNSA. The CDR3 nucleotides read TGTGCCAGCAGCTTAGGACAGGGGCGAAATCAGCCCCAGCATTTT. As protein: CASSLGQGRNQPQHF.

In nucleotides, the CDR3 is TGTGCCAGCAGCGTAGCTACGGCTAGCGGGAGCAAAGAGCAGTTCTTC. Its protein product is CASSVATASGSKEQFF. V and J are TRBV9 and TRBJ2-1; 10 bases line up with TRBD2. There are 16 residues in the CDR3. V gave up 0 bases and J gave up 10 bases; unmatched junction bases: 10. Germline assignment: CDR1 SGDLS and CDR2 YYNGEE. Full variable domain (rest looked up from reference TRBV9 and TRBJ2-1): DSGVTQTPKHLITATGQRVTLRCSPRSGDLSVYWYQQSLDQGLQFLIQYYNGEERAKGNILERFSAQQFPDLHSELNLSSLELGDSALYFCASSVATASGSKEQFFGPGTRLTVL.

The CDR3 DNA follows: TGTGCCAGCAGGGATACCGGGACAGGGGGCCGAGGCTACACCTTC. Translating gives CASRDTGTGGRGYTF. This chain links TRBV28 with TRBJ1-2, with 12 bases aligning to TRBD1. V lost 6 bases and J lost 8; bases outside the gene matches: 10. Germline V CDR1 and CDR2: MDHEN, SYDVKM. The CDR3 spans 15 residues.

The chain carries TRBV19 and TRBJ1-2, with 8 bases fitting TRBD1. Germline V CDR1 and CDR2: LNHDA, SQIVND (reference sequence). V dropped 3 bases and J dropped 7; count of bases not matched to a gene: 7. CDR3 size: 14 residues. In DNA form, the CDR3 reads TGTGCCAGTAGTATCCCAGGGGGCGCCGGTGGCTACACCTTC. Protein sequence: CASSIPGGAGGYTF.

The DNA of the CDR3 is TGTGCCAGCAGGACAGCGTTCGGCTACACCTTC. It encodes CASRTAFGYTF. The rearrangement links TRBV7-9 to TRBJ1-2, with TRBD1 as a possible D gene (5 bases). Trimming removed 6 bases from V and 8 bases from J, with 10 bases in between. CDR1 SEHNR and CDR2 FQNEAQ come from the germline V gene (reference sequence). CDR3 length: 11 residues. The full variable domain, in which reference TRBV7-9 and TRBJ1-2 provide the parts outside the CDR3, is DTGVSQNPRHKITKRGQNVTFRCDPISEHNRLYWYRQTLGQGPEFLTYFQNEAQLEKSRLLSDRFSAERPKGSFSTLEIQRTEQGDSAMYLCASRTAFGYTFGSGTRLTVV.

The J gene is TRBJ1-5, the V gene TRBV6-5; 8 nucleotides agree with TRBD1. This CDR3 contains 15 residues. After removal of 5 bases from V and 0 bases from J, the junction contained 3 bases not matched to a gene. Germline V gives CDR1 MNHEY, CDR2 SVGAGI. This CDR3 reads CASSKDRASNQPQHF. CDR3 sequence (DNA): TGTGCCAGCAGTAAGGACAGGGCTAGCAATCAGCCCCAGCATTTT.

This clone has just one count. The rearrangement links TRBV5-4 to TRBJ2-5; no firm D call. CDR3 length: 13 residues. V was cut by 0 bases and J by 3 bases, with 6 bases left in between. CDR1 and CDR2 (germline): SGHNT, YYREEE (reference sequence). CDR3 protein: CASSLGAEETQYF. Written as DNA, the CDR3 is TGTGCCAGCAGCTTGGGTGCGGAAGAGACCCAGTACTTC.

With respect to this clone: The sample carries other DNA sequences with the same CDR3. The rearrangement joins TRBV7-9 to TRBJ2-1, with 9 bases lining up with TRBD1. CDR3 size: 17 residues. Germline-derived CDR1 and CDR2 are SEHNR and FQNEAQ (reference sequence). Trimming at V came to 6 bases and at J to 4 bases, leaving 13 bases not matched to a gene. The CDR3 region is CASSRTGAQAPYNEQFF. The CDR3 region has the DNA TGTGCCAGCAGTCGGACAGGGGCCCAAGCGCCGTACAATGAGCAGTTCTTC.

In this sample, this clone turned up a few times. The chain combines TRBV18 with TRBJ2-1; the match to TRBD2 covers 8 bases. The J segment lost 4 bases and the V segment lost 6 bases, leaving 11 bases of the junction unmatched. CDR1 and CDR2 (germline): KGHSH, LQKENI. The CDR3 contains 16 residues. The DNA of the CDR3 is TGTGCCAGCTCCCCCATCTTAGCGGGAAGTTACAATGAGCAGTTCTTC. Encoded protein: CASSPILAGSYNEQFF.

The V call is TRBV27, the J call TRBJ1-1; the match to TRBD1 covers 8 bases. Per the germline V gene, CDR1 is MNHEY and CDR2 is SMNVEV (reference sequence). The trim removed 2 bases at V and 2 bases at J, leaving 4 bases unmatched. The CDR3 covers 15 residues. This chain's CDR3 is CASSLDRGLNTEAFF. The CDR3 bases are TGTGCCAGCAGTTTAGACAGGGGCCTAAACACTGAAGCTTTCTTT.

The chain is built from TRBV28 and TRBJ1-3; perhaps TRBD1 as D (6 bases). This CDR3 is built from 15 residues. The germline V gene encodes CDR1 MDHEN and CDR2 SYDVKM. V was trimmed by 6 bases and J by 0 bases, leaving 12 bases between them. CDR3 amino acids: CASSMDSRSGNTIYF. The CDR3 region has the DNA TGTGCCAGCAGCATGGACAGCCGCTCTGGAAACACCATATATTTT.

The chain joins TRBV10-3 to TRBJ1-4; no clear D. The CDR3 runs 15 residues. Germline V lookup: CDR1 ENHRY, CDR2 SYGVKD. The V end lost 4 bases, the J end lost 0 bases, and 9 bases lay between the germline ends. The CDR3: CAISGNRSTNEKLFF. As DNA, the CDR3 is TGTGCCATCAGTGGCAACAGATCAACTAATGAAAAACTGTTTTTT.

This clone was counted a single time. The rearrangement joins TRBV15 to TRBJ1-2; no clear D. The CDR3 sequence is 15 residues long. The V gene's germline CDR1 is LNHNV and CDR2 YYDKDF (reference sequence). Between the trimmed V and J ends, which lost 0 bases and 4 bases, there was a span of 12 bases. CDR3 sequence reads: CATSRDAGLGYGYTF. As DNA, the CDR3 is TGTGCCACCAGCAGAGATGCAGGTTTGGGCTATGGCTACACCTTC.

The chain has TRBV6-5 and TRBJ1-1; D gene unclear. The CDR3 has 13 amino acids. The V end lost 7 bases, the J end lost 1 base, and 10 bases lay between the germline ends. Looked up from germline, CDR1 is MNHEY and CDR2 is SVGAGI. The CDR3 loop is CASKDTRNTEAFF. The CDR3 DNA sequence: TGTGCCAGCAAAGATACAAGGAACACTGAAGCTTTCTTT.

As to this clone: One end of the junction does not line up with germline, which may come from a read error. V gene TRBV5-1 combines with J gene TRBJ1-1; 10 nucleotides agree with TRBD1. The CDR3 is 17 residues long. The germline gives CDR1 SGHRS, CDR2 YFSETQ. The CDR3 is CASTLTGGGRMNTEAFF. For the CDR3, the DNA is TGCGCCAGCACCTTGACAGGGGGCGGACGCATGAACACTGAAGCTTTCTTT.

This chain links TRBV12-3 or TRBV12-4 with TRBJ2-1; weak D call: TRBD2 (6 bases). V was pared by 3 bases and J by 7 bases, with 7 bases between. The CDR3 is 12 amino acids. CDR3 sequence: CASSFGGNEQFF. The CDR3 bases are TGTGCCAGCAGTTTCGGGGGAAATGAGCAGTTCTTC.

The chain combines TRBV6-5 with TRBJ2-5; no clear D. Germline V gene sequence: CDR1 MNHEY, CDR2 SVGAGI. Trimming shortened V by 8 bases and J by 2 bases, and 12 bases separated the two germline ends. The CDR3 is made up of 13 amino acids. Here the CDR3 reads CASSRQPQETQYF. The CDR3, as DNA: TGTGCCAGCTCTAGGCAACCACAAGAGACCCAGTACTTC.